This TCR beta chain was found in a study of shared clonotypes between healthy human individuals. The protocol was immunoSEQ multiplex PCR, while the TCRdb copy is restricted to in-frame clones and leaves out a portion. The sample includes about 2 million clones, about 95% of them seen just once. Germline CDR1 is SGHDT and CDR2 is YYEEEE. This CDR3 contains 13 residues. Trimming removed 0 bases from V and 6 bases from J, with 9 bases in between. This clone was observed a few times. Other DNA variants within this sample encode the same CDR3. Naive CD8 cells comprised CD45RO-negative, CCR7-positively selected cells, excluding terminally differentiated effector memory CD45RA+ cells.

This rearrangement joins TRBV5-6 to TRBJ1-2; D call uncertain. Material for sequencing was naive CD8+ T cells sorted from blood. This sequence originates from a man younger than 30 in good health. The CDR3 is CASSLGGLDGYTF. CDR3 sequence (DNA): TGTGCCAGCAGCTTGGGAGGGTTAGATGGCTACACCTTC.